The 15 T cell receptor beta chains below were found in one sample sequenced in a study of blood T cells in healthy people across ages. A second about 7 to 11 cycle PCR used barcoded and J-beta primers. TCRdb reprocessed the 5' RACE reads with MiXCR, giving one entry per CDR3 protein. The profile covers over 1.5 million distinct CDR3 sequences, with about 50% appearing a single time and about 2.1% taken by the ten largest. Sequenced input: blood. The receptor set was obtained from a woman in her thirties or forties in good health.

This clonotype has a handful of counts. This rearrangement joins TRBV20-1 to TRBJ1-5; D remains unclear. Between the trimmed V and J ends, which lost 3 bases and 10 bases, there was a span of 1 base. The CDR3 covers 8 residues. CDR1 and CDR2 from the germline V gene are DFQATT and SNEGSKA (reference sequence). CDR3 coding DNA: TGCAGTGCTAGCCCCCAGCATTTT. Its protein is CSASPQHF.

This clonotype was counted a few times. CDR3 coding DNA: TGTGCCAGCAGTTACTCGGCTCGGCTAGGGGACCACTATGGCTACACCTTC. This encodes CASSYSARLGDHYGYTF. The chain combines TRBV6-5 with TRBJ1-2, with TRBD1 as a possible D gene (5 bases). The V gene's germline CDR1 is MNHEY and CDR2 SVGAGI. Trimming pared 0 bases from V and 3 bases from J, leaving 17 bases between. The CDR3 totals 17 residues.

Only a few counts were recorded for this clonotype. V usage is TRBV20-1 and J usage is TRBJ2-7, with TRBD2 matching over 9 bases. CDR1 and CDR2 (germline): DFQATT, SNEGSKA (reference sequence). V lost 1 base to trimming and J lost 3 bases; unmatched junction nucleotides: 4. CDR3 length: 14 residues. Written as DNA, the CDR3 is TGCAGTGCTAGAGGGATAGCGGGGGACTACGAGCAGTACTTC. This gives the protein CSARGIAGDYEQYF.

The J gene is TRBJ2-5, the V gene TRBV5-6; D is unclear. V lost 3 bases and J 12 bases, leaving 12 bases between the germline ends. Per germline, CDR1 SGHDT and CDR2 YYEEEE. The CDR3 is 11 amino acids. The CDR3 here is CASSSTKREYF. The CDR3 region has the DNA TGTGCCAGCAGCTCGACGAAACGGGAGTACTTC.

The rearrangement joins TRBV2 to TRBJ2-3; 12 nucleotides agree with TRBD1. The J segment lost 1 base and the V segment lost 6 bases, leaving 17 bases of the junction unmatched. In germline, CDR1 is SNHLY, CDR2 FYNNEI. This CDR3 comprises 20 residues. CDR3 sequence: CASRPLGPGTGGDGTDTQYF. The CDR3 bases are TGTGCCAGCAGACCTTTAGGTCCCGGGACAGGGGGCGACGGCACAGATACGCAGTATTTT.

The chain employs TRBV4-1 and TRBJ2-6; D uncertain. V was pared by 8 bases and J by 1 base, with 9 bases between. The CDR3 is 14 residues long. Germline V gene lookup returns CDR1 MGHRA and CDR2 YSYEKL. The CDR3 coding sequence is TGCGCCAGCGCAGGAACGTCTGGGGCCAACGTCCTGACTTTC. Protein: CASAGTSGANVLTF.

The gene calls are TRBV7-2 and TRBJ1-6; D remains ambiguous. With 1 base removed from V and 10 bases from J, the gap between germline ends came to 11 bases. The CDR3 totals 14 residues. Germline V gene data show CDR1 as SGHTA and CDR2 as FQGNSA. As DNA, the CDR3 is TGTGCCAGCAGCTTAGTCAGGATGGACTCACCCCTCCACTTT. Translating it yields CASSLVRMDSPLHF.

V and J are TRBV5-1 and TRBJ2-6; 7 bases agree with TRBD1. Germline lookup yields CDR1 SGHRS and CDR2 YFSETQ. V lost 1 base, J lost 0 bases, and 7 bases stayed unmatched. CDR3 length equals 18 residues. This chain's CDR3 is CASSLPGRGSSGANVLTF. Here the CDR3 DNA reads TGCGCCAGCAGCTTGCCGGGCAGGGGGTCCTCTGGGGCCAACGTCCTGACTTTC.

Here the CDR3 DNA reads TGTGCCAGCAGAGACCGCCACCAAGAGACCCAGTACTTC. It yields the protein CASRDRHQETQYF. The J gene is TRBJ2-5, the V gene TRBV2; D remains ambiguous. The germline V gene has CDR1 SNHLY and CDR2 FYNNEI. The ends were cut back, 6 bases at V and 0 bases at J, with 8 bases in the middle. CDR3 size: 13 residues.

This clonotype was recorded only once. The chain carries TRBV20-1 and TRBJ2-1, with TRBD2 as a possible D gene (5 bases). CDR1 is DFQATT and CDR2 is SNEGSKA in the germline V gene (reference sequence). The V gene lost 6 bases and the J gene lost 0 bases, with 12 bases spanning the gap. The CDR3 totals 14 residues. The CDR3 here is CSAKTISSYNEQFF. CDR3 DNA sequence: TGCAGTGCAAAGACTATTAGCTCCTACAATGAGCAGTTCTTC.

The chain is built from TRBV7-3 and TRBJ2-1; TRBD2 matches at 7 bases. CDR1 is SGHTA and CDR2 is FQGTGA in the germline V gene. Trimming removed 1 base from V and 3 bases from J; junction bases left unmatched: 6. The CDR3 runs to 16 residues. The CDR3 protein is CASSLNGGGFYNEQFF. Here the CDR3 DNA reads TGTGCCAGCAGCTTAAACGGCGGGGGATTCTACAATGAGCAGTTCTTC.

The chain is built from TRBV6-6 and TRBJ1-6; D unresolved. There are 16 residues in the CDR3. Germline V gene lookup returns CDR1 MNHNY and CDR2 SVGAGI (reference sequence). V shed 0 bases and J shed 7 bases, with 13 bases lying between them. The CDR3 reads CASSYSMVIRNSPLHF. The CDR3 DNA is TGTGCCAGCAGTTACTCGATGGTGATCAGAAATTCACCCCTCCACTTT.

This chain uses TRBV6-5 with TRBJ2-7; TRBD1 or TRBD2 may be the D gene (6 bases each). V dropped 7 bases and J dropped 0 bases, with 19 bases sitting between them. The CDR3 spans 16 residues. Germline CDR1 MNHEY, CDR2 SVGAGI. The CDR3 loop is CASKRGTAGYSYEQYF. The CDR3 DNA reads as TGTGCCAGCAAAAGGGGGACTGCGGGGTACTCCTACGAGCAGTACTTC.

This clonotype appeared a few times. This chain links TRBV27 with TRBJ2-5; 10 bases map to TRBD1. The V gene's germline CDR1 is MNHEY and CDR2 SMNVEV (reference sequence). CDR3 length: 15 residues. Germline trimming cut 4 bases from V and 3 bases from J; bases unmatched to any gene: 5. The CDR3 reads CASSSLGTGEETQYF. The CDR3 DNA sequence: TGTGCCAGCAGTTCCCTAGGGACAGGGGAAGAGACCCAGTACTTC.

This clonotype was picked up one time. The chain joins TRBV7-2 to TRBJ1-2, with D perhaps matching TRBD1 (6 bases). The CDR3 contains 15 residues. The V and J ends lost 4 bases and 6 bases respectively, with 18 bases between them. The germline gives CDR1 SGHTA, CDR2 FQGNSA. CDR3 in amino acids: CASSSTTGFADGYTF. The CDR3 nucleotides read TGTGCCAGCAGCTCCACGACAGGTTTCGCGGATGGCTACACCTTC.